What follows are 32 T cell receptor beta chains derived from one specimen sequenced in a study of T cell responses to AZD1222 COVID-19 vaccine. TCRdb's table, derived via immunoSEQ multiplex PCR, lists solely in-frame clones and lacks some. The table includes 65,000 to 90,000 clones, 87% detected once. The specimen was peripheral blood, collected 28 days after the second AZD1222 dose. The receptors were gathered from an adult who received the AZD1222 COVID-19 vaccine.

The chain couples TRBV5-4 to TRBJ2-2; D is ambiguous. Germline V gives CDR1 SGHNT, CDR2 YYREEE (reference sequence). Trimming cost V 0 bases and J 6 bases, with 12 bases left between them. This CDR3 region has 15 residues. The CDR3 loop reads CASSLGIRTSGELFF. For the CDR3, the DNA is TGTGCCAGCAGCTTGGGTATCCGGACGTCCGGGGAGCTGTTTTTT.

The chain carries TRBV27 and TRBJ2-3; 7 bases match TRBD1. Per the germline V gene, CDR1 is MNHEY and CDR2 is SMNVEV (reference sequence). V lost 4 bases and J lost 1; bases outside the gene matches: 5. The CDR3 length is 15 residues. The CDR3 coding sequence is TGTGCCAGCAGTTCCGACAGGGTAGGCACAGATACGCAGTATTTT. It encodes CASSSDRVGTDTQYF.

CDR3 sequence: CASSPSQGLAGGYTF. The CDR3 DNA sequence: TGTGCCAGCTCACCGTCCCAGGGGTTGGCCGGTGGCTACACCTTC. The V and J genes are TRBV18 and TRBJ1-2; D is possibly TRBD1 (6 bases). The CDR3 sequence is 15 residues long. The V gene's germline CDR1 is KGHSH and CDR2 LQKENI. V was shortened by 3 bases and J by 7 bases, with 18 bases between the two germline ends. Together with reference TRBV18 and TRBJ1-2, the CDR3 gives the full variable domain: NAGVMQNPRHLVRRRGQEARLRCSPMKGHSHVYWYRQLPEEGLKFMVYLQKENIIDESGMPKERFSAEFPKEGPSILRIQQVVRGDSAAYFCASSPSQGLAGGYTFGSGTRLTVV.

The chain recombines TRBV12-3 or TRBV12-4 with TRBJ2-1, with a possible D match to TRBD2 (6 bases). The CDR3 extends over 12 amino acids. V shed 5 bases and J shed 6 bases, with 8 bases lying between them. The CDR3: CASSVLANEQFF. DNA of the CDR3: TGTGCCAGCAGTGTACTAGCCAATGAGCAGTTCTTC.

This clone was observed a few times. This rearrangement joins TRBV5-1 to TRBJ2-7, with 10 bases fitting TRBD1. This CDR3 has 13 amino acids. With 4 bases clipped from V and 6 bases from J, the junction kept 4 bases outside the gene matches. Germline-derived CDR1 and CDR2 are SGHRS and YFSETQ. CDR3 protein: CASSPGTGVEQYF. The CDR3, as DNA: TGCGCCAGCAGCCCCGGGACAGGGGTCGAGCAGTACTTC. Looking up the rest from reference TRBV5-1 and TRBJ2-7 gives the full variable domain: KAGVTQTPRYLIKTRGQQVTLSCSPISGHRSVSWYQQTPGQGLQFLFEYFSETQRNKGNFPGRFSGRQFSNSRSEMNVSTLELGDSALYLCASSPGTGVEQYFGPGTRLTVT.

The chain is built from TRBV5-1 and TRBJ2-5, with TRBD1 identical over 11 bases. Trimming took 4 bases from V and 5 from J; bases not matched to a gene: 7. Germline V gene data show CDR1 as SGHRS and CDR2 as YFSETQ. The length of the CDR3 is 15 residues. This CDR3 is CASSPRDRGVETQYF. CDR3 DNA: TGCGCCAGCAGCCCTCGGGACAGGGGGGTGGAGACCCAGTACTTC.

The chain has TRBV6-5 and TRBJ1-3; D call uncertain. The CDR3 loop spans 15 amino acids. V gave up 5 bases and J gave up 0 bases, with 11 bases separating them. CDR1 is MNHEY and CDR2 is SVGAGI in the germline V gene. CDR3 region: CASSPPPDSGNTIYF. CDR3 DNA: TGTGCCAGCAGTCCCCCCCCAGACTCTGGAAACACCATATATTTT.

The V gene is TRBV27, the J gene TRBJ2-5, with TRBD2 matching over 9 bases. Germline V gene sequence: CDR1 MNHEY, CDR2 SMNVEV (reference sequence). This CDR3 comprises 14 residues. V trimming: 5 bases; J trimming: 1 base; junction bases outside the gene matches: 2. In DNA, the CDR3 is TGTGCCAGCAGTGATAGCGGGAGCCAAGAGACCCAGTACTTC. Translated, it gives CASSDSGSQETQYF.

V and J are TRBV6-4 and TRBJ2-3; 7 bases are a match to TRBD1. CDR3 size: 12 residues. Germline values: CDR1 MRHNA, CDR2 SNTAGT. The trim removed 1 base at V and 10 bases at J, leaving 2 bases unmatched. The DNA for the CDR3 is TGTGCCAGCAGTGACTACAGGGGATCGCAGTATTTT. The encoded protein is CASSDYRGSQYF.

V and J are TRBV12-3 or TRBV12-4 and TRBJ1-6, with unresolved D. V lost 5 bases, J lost 10 bases, and 9 bases lay in between. This CDR3 region has 12 residues. The CDR3: CASSRIGSPLHF. CDR3 sequence (DNA): TGTGCCAGCAGTCGAATTGGGTCACCCCTCCACTTT.

This clone has a handful of counts. The gene calls are TRBV5-1 and TRBJ2-2; D is unresolved. This CDR3 comprises 15 residues. Per germline, CDR1 SGHRS and CDR2 YFSETQ. V lost 0 bases to trimming and J lost 5 bases, with 11 bases between them. The CDR3 spells CASSLVTAPTGELFF. The CDR3 nucleotides read TGCGCCAGCAGCTTGGTTACCGCTCCTACCGGGGAGCTGTTTTTT.

The V gene is TRBV20-1, the J gene TRBJ2-5; no clear D gene. Germline-derived CDR1 and CDR2 are DFQATT and SNEGSKA (reference sequence). V was shortened by 6 bases and J by 4 bases, with 9 bases between the two germline ends. CDR3 length: 11 residues. The CDR3 here is CSARTSETQYF. CDR3 bases: TGCAGTGCGCGGACCTCAGAGACCCAGTACTTC.

The V and J genes are TRBV6-4 and TRBJ2-6; D remains unclear. The CDR3 length is 17 residues. With 6 bases removed from V and 1 base from J, the gap between germline ends came to 16 bases. In germline, CDR1 is MRHNA, CDR2 SNTAGT. CDR3 nucleotides: TGTGCCAGCAGCCTCGGTGGGTTCTCTTCTGGGGCCAACGTCCTGACTTTC. It codes for CASSLGGFSSGANVLTF.

The genes are TRBV18 and TRBJ2-4; D is perhaps TRBD2 (5 bases). The CDR3 spans 15 residues. The V gene's germline CDR1 is KGHSH and CDR2 LQKENI. V dropped 3 bases and J dropped 7 bases, with 16 bases sitting between them. The CDR3 is CASSPLAGTRNIQYF. CDR3 sequence (DNA): TGTGCCAGCTCACCTCTTGCGGGTACGAGGAACATTCAGTACTTC.

The V call is TRBV4-1, the J call TRBJ2-6; unclear D gene. The germline V gene encodes CDR1 MGHRA and CDR2 YSYEKL. There are 14 residues in the CDR3. Deletions cut 3 bases from V and 2 bases from J, with 5 bases between. The CDR3: CASSQGAGANVLTF. The CDR3 region has the DNA TGCGCCAGCAGCCAGGGCGCTGGGGCCAACGTCCTGACTTTC.

This clone was detected only a few times. CDR3 sequence reads: CASSEEARSGYTF. CDR3 DNA: TGTGCCAGCAGTGAAGAAGCCCGCTCGGGCTACACCTTC. The J gene is TRBJ1-2, the V gene TRBV6-1; D remains unclear. Germline CDR1 MNHNS, CDR2 SASEGT. This CDR3 comprises 13 residues. Trimming removed 1 base from V and 8 bases from J, with 11 bases in between.

In the case of this clone: Compared with germline, one end of the junction differs, possibly owing to a read error. The genes are TRBV3-1 (or the pseudogene TRBV3-2) and TRBJ2-7; tentatively, D is TRBD2 (6 bases). The CDR3 is 17 amino acids. Germline values: CDR1 LGHDT, CDR2 YNNKEL (reference sequence). Written as DNA, the CDR3 is TGTGCCAGCAGCCAAGACTTGGTAGCGGAATCCTCCCACGAGCAGTACTTC. Its translation: CASSQDLVAESSHEQYF.

A single count supports this clone. This sequence joins TRBV18 and TRBJ2-2; D gene unclear. The germline V gene encodes CDR1 KGHSH and CDR2 LQKENI. V dropped 6 bases and J dropped 4 bases, with 12 bases sitting between them. The CDR3 consists of 14 residues. The CDR3 coding sequence is TGTGCCAGCTCTTTTGGAACCCCCACCGGGGAGCTGTTTTTT. This codes for CASSFGTPTGELFF. Drawing the rest from reference TRBV18 and TRBJ2-2, the complete variable domain is NAGVMQNPRHLVRRRGQEARLRCSPMKGHSHVYWYRQLPEEGLKFMVYLQKENIIDESGMPKERFSAEFPKEGPSILRIQQVVRGDSAAYFCASSFGTPTGELFFGEGSRLTVL.

The chain recombines TRBV7-2 with TRBJ2-5; possibly TRBD1 for D (6 bases). With 5 bases removed from V and 1 base from J, the gap between germline ends came to 14 bases. Per germline, CDR1 SGHTA and CDR2 FQGNSA. This CDR3 contains 15 residues. The CDR3 coding sequence is TGTGCCAGCAGCCGGGGCCAGGGGCCCCAAGAGACCCAGTACTTC. It translates to CASSRGQGPQETQYF.

The genes are TRBV3-1 (or the pseudogene TRBV3-2) and TRBJ1-6, with D possibly being TRBD1 (5 bases). Germline loops: CDR1 LGHDT, CDR2 YNNKEL (reference sequence). The ends were cut back, 7 bases at V and 6 bases at J, with 10 bases in the middle. The CDR3 runs to 13 residues. CDR3 sequence (DNA): TGTGCCAGCATGCAGGGTCCTAATTCACCCCTCCACTTT. The encoded protein is CASMQGPNSPLHF.

The chain has TRBV18 and TRBJ1-1; D might be TRBD1 (6 bases). V lost 6 bases and J lost 1, with 9 bases in between. The CDR3 covers 13 residues. Germline CDR1 and CDR2: KGHSH and LQKENI. The CDR3 sequence is CASSLGGNTEAFF. DNA for the CDR3: TGTGCCAGCTCTTTAGGGGGGAACACTGAAGCTTTCTTT.

The gene calls are TRBV11-2 and TRBJ1-1; the D gene is possibly TRBD1 (6 bases). The germline V and J ends were trimmed by 4 bases and 2 bases, with 11 bases remaining between them. CDR1 is SGHAT and CDR2 is FQNNGV in the germline V gene. The length of the CDR3 is 14 residues. Written as DNA, the CDR3 is TGTGCCAGCAGCTCGCGGACAGTCAACACTGAAGCTTTCTTT. This codes for CASSSRTVNTEAFF.

This clone was detected once. The rearrangement links TRBV7-8 to TRBJ2-2; 7 bases map to TRBD2. Per the germline V gene, CDR1 is SGHVS and CDR2 is FQNEAQ. CDR3 size: 14 residues. V trimming: 1 base; J trimming: 4 bases; junction bases outside the gene matches: 0. The CDR3 reads CASSLGLATGELFF. CDR3 bases: TGTGCCAGCAGCTTAGGACTAGCCACCGGGGAGCTGTTTTTT.

The chain carries TRBV11-2 and TRBJ1-2, with 8 bases aligning to TRBD1. Germline loops: CDR1 SGHAT, CDR2 FQNNGV. The CDR3 runs 13 residues. Losses at the gene ends were 5 bases for V and 8 bases for J; bases not matched to a gene: 7. The CDR3 nucleotides are TGTGCCAGCAGCACCAATTACAGGGGGGGCTACACCTTC. As protein: CASSTNYRGGYTF.

This clone was picked up one time. This chain connects TRBV6-5 to TRBJ1-1; 8 bases align to TRBD1. This CDR3 contains 14 residues. Germline trimming cut 4 bases from V and 7 bases from J; bases unmatched to any gene: 8. Germline V gives CDR1 MNHEY, CDR2 SVGAGI. CDR3 sequence (DNA): TGTGCCAGCAGTTCCGGGGCCGGACAGGGTGAAGCTTTCTTT. Its protein product is CASSSGAGQGEAFF.

This sequence joins TRBV3-1 (or the pseudogene TRBV3-2) and TRBJ1-4, with D uncertain. In germline, CDR1 is LGHDT, CDR2 YNNKEL (reference sequence). This CDR3 comprises 15 residues. V was trimmed by 5 bases and J by 5 bases, leaving 15 bases between them. CDR3 nucleotides: TGTGCCAGCAGCTCCAAACAAGAGTTAAATGAAAAACTGTTTTTT. Translation: CASSSKQELNEKLFF.

The chain combines TRBV7-6 with TRBJ2-5; D not certain. V lost 1 base and J lost 4, with 1 base in between. The CDR3 length is 11 residues. The V gene's germline CDR1 is SGHVS and CDR2 FNYEAQ. CDR3 region: CASSLVETQYF. The DNA for the CDR3 is TGTGCCAGCAGCTTAGTAGAGACCCAGTACTTC.

The J gene is TRBJ1-1, the V gene TRBV4-1; 8 nucleotides line up with TRBD1. The length of the CDR3 is 14 residues. Trimming cost V 4 bases and J 4 bases; bases outside gene matches: 5. The germline CDR1 and CDR2 sequences are MGHRA and YSYEKL. The CDR3 sequence is CASSPQGAGTEAFF. In DNA form, the CDR3 reads TGCGCCAGCAGCCCCCAGGGGGCGGGCACTGAAGCTTTCTTT.

The rearrangement joins TRBV7-2 to TRBJ2-1; D not certain. The V and J ends lost 4 bases and 0 bases respectively, with 10 bases between them. This CDR3 region has 15 residues. The germline V gene has CDR1 SGHTA and CDR2 FQGNSA. The CDR3 sequence: CASSSDLSSYNEQFF. The CDR3 coding sequence is TGTGCCAGCAGCTCGGACCTAAGCTCCTACAATGAGCAGTTCTTC.

DNA for the CDR3: TGTGCCAGCAGCTTAGCGGGTATGAACACTGAAGCTTTCTTT. Amino acid sequence: CASSLAGMNTEAFF. This sequence joins TRBV11-3 and TRBJ1-1; D is ambiguous. From germline, CDR1 is SGHNT and CDR2 YENEEA. This CDR3 is 14 amino acids long. Trimming stripped 1 base from V and 0 bases from J, with 6 bases between.

This chain links TRBV6-5 with TRBJ2-7, with 9 bases identical to TRBD2. The ends lost 0 bases at V and 2 bases at J; junction bases unmatched: 2. The CDR3 is 15 amino acids. Looked up from germline, CDR1 is MNHEY and CDR2 is SVGAGI. The CDR3 DNA reads TGTGCCAGCAGTTACTCAGCGGGAGGCACCTACGAGCAGTACTTC. The encoded protein is CASSYSAGGTYEQYF.

This chain connects TRBV10-3 to TRBJ2-2, with 7 bases fitting TRBD2. CDR1 is ENHRY and CDR2 is SYGVKD in the germline V gene. The CDR3 is 14 amino acids. V shed 7 bases, J shed 6 bases, and the junction held 8 bases outside the gene matches. DNA for the CDR3: TGTGCCATCAACCCCGGGGGGTCGGCCGGGGAGCTGTTTTTT. Protein: CAINPGGSAGELFF.